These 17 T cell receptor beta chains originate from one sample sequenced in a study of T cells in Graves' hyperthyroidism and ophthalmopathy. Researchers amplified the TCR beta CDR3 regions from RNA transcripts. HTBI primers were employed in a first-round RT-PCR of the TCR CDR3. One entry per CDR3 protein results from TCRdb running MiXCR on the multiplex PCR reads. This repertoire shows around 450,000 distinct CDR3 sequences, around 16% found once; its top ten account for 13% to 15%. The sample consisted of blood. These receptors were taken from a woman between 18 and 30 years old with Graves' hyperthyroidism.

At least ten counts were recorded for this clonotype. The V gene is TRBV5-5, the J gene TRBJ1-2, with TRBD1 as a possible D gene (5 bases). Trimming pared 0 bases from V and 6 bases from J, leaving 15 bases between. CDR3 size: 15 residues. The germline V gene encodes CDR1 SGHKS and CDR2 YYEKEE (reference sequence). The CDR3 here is CASSLVSRERNGYTF. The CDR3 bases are TGTGCCAGCAGCTTGGTGAGCAGGGAGCGGAATGGCTACACCTTC.

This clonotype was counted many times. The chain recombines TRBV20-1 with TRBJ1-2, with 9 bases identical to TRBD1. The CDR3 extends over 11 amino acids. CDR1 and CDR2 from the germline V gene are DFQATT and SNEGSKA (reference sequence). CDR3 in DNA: TGCAGGGGACAGGGTAACTATGGCTACACCTTC. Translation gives CRGQGNYGYTF.

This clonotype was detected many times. CDR3 residues: CASSPLGGAGGYTF. The DNA of the CDR3 is TGTGCCAGCAGTCCCCTGGGGGGTGCGGGGGGCTACACCTTC. The V call is TRBV2, the J call TRBJ1-2, with D possibly being TRBD1 (5 bases). Trimming removed 5 bases from V and 8 bases from J, with 18 bases in between. There are 14 residues in the CDR3. CDR1 is SNHLY, CDR2 FYNNEI, per germline.

DNA for the CDR3: TGTGCCAGCAGCAGCGACAGGGGCCCCTTACCCTACAATGAGCAGTTCTTC. It specifies CASSSDRGPLPYNEQFF. This chain uses TRBV5-6 with TRBJ2-1, with 8 nucleotides matching TRBD1. The J segment lost 2 bases and the V segment lost 4 bases, leaving 11 bases of the junction unmatched. The CDR3 contains 17 residues. CDR1 is SGHDT and CDR2 is YYEEEE in the germline V gene.

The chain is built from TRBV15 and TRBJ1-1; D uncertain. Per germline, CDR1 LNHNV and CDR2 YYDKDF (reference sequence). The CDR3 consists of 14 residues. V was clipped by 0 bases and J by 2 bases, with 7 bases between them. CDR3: CATSREVGNTEAFF. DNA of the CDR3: TGTGCCACCAGCAGAGAGGTCGGCAACACTGAAGCTTTCTTT.

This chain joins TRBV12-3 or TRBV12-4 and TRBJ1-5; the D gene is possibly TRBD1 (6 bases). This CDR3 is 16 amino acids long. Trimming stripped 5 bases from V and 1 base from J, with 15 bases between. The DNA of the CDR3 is TGTGCCAGCAGTCCTCGAGGGGGGATGAGCAATCAGCCCCAGCATTTT. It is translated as CASSPRGGMSNQPQHF.

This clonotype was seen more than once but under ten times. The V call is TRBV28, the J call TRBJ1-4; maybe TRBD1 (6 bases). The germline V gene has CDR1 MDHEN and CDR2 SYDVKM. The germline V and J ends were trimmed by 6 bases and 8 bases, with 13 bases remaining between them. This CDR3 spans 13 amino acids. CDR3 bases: TGTGCCAGCAGGGGACATGGGGACGAAAAACTGTTTTTT. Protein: CASRGHGDEKLFF.

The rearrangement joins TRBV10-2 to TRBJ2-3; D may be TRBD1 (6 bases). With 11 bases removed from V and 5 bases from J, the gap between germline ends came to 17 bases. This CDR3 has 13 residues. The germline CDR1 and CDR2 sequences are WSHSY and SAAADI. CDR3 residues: CARSQGGEDTQYF. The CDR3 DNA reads TGCGCCCGTTCACAGGGTGGTGAAGATACGCAGTATTTT.

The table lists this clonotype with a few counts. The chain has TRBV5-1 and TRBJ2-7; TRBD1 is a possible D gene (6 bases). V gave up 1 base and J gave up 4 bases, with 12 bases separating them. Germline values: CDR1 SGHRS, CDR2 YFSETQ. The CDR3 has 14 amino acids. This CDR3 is CASSLSGELYEQYF. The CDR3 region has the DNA TGCGCCAGCAGCTTGTCAGGGGAATTGTACGAGCAGTACTTC. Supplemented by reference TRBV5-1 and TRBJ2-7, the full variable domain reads KAGVTQTPRYLIKTRGQQVTLSCSPISGHRSVSWYQQTPGQGLQFLFEYFSETQRNKGNFPGRFSGRQFSNSRSEMNVSTLELGDSALYLCASSLSGELYEQYFGPGTRLTVT.

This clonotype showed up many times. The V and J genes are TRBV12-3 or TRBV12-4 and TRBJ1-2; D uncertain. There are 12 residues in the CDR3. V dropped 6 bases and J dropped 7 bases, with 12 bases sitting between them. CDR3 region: CASRTGYGGYTF. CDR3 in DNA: TGTGCCAGCAGGACGGGGTACGGTGGCTACACCTTC.

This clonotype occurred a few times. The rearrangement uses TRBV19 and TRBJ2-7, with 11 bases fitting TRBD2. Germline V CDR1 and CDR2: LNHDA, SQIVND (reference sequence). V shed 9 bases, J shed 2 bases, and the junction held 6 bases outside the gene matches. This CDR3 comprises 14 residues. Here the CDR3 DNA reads TGTGCCAGCACCGGGACTAGCGGAGCCTACGAGCAGTACTTC. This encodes CASTGTSGAYEQYF.

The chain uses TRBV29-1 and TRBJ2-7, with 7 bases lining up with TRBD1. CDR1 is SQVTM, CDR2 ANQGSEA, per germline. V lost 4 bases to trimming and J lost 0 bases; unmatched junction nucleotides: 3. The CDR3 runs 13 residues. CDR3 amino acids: CSVVRDSSYEQYF. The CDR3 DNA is TGCAGCGTTGTAAGGGACAGCTCCTACGAGCAGTACTTC.

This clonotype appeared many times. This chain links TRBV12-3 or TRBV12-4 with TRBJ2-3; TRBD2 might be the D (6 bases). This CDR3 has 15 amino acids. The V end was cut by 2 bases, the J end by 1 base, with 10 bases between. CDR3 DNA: TGTGCCAGCAGTTTATCGGGGGACCGCACAGATACGCAGTATTTT. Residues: CASSLSGDRTDTQYF.

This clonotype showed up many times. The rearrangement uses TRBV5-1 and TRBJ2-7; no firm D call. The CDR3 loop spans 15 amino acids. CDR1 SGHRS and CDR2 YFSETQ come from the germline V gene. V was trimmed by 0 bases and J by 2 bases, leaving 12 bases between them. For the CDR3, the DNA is TGCGCCAGCAGCTTGGCAAGTGACACACCCTACGAGCAGTACTTC. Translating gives CASSLASDTPYEQYF.

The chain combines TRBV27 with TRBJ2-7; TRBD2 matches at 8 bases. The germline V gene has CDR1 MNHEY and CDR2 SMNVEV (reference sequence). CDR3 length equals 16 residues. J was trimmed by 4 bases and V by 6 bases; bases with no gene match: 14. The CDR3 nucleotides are TGTGCCAGCAGGCCCAACCTAGCGGGCGAAGTATACGAGCAGTACTTC. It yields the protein CASRPNLAGEVYEQYF.

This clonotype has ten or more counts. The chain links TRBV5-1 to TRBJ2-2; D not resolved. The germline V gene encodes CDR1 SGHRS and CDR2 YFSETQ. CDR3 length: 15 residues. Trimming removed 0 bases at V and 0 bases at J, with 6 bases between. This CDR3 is CASSLGRTNTGELFF. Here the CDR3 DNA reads TGCGCCAGCAGCTTGGGACGGACGAACACCGGGGAGCTGTTTTTT.

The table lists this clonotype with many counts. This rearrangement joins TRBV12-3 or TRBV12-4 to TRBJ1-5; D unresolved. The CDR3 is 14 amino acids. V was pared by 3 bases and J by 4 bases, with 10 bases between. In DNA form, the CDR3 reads TGTGCCAGCAGTTTTAGGGCAGTAAATCAGCCCCAGCATTTT. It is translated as CASSFRAVNQPQHF.